Given below is one T cell receptor (beta chain) in context. Authors' methods: Amplifying reference gene primers gave estimates of nucleated cell counts. Profiled with immunoSEQ multiplex PCR; TCRdb holds only in-frame clones, not every one. V and J calls and clone size are given by that table; D and trimming were obtained from the DNA. The sample yields 53,000 or so clones, approximately 80% seen once. This sample is drawn from a study of blood T cell repertoires in COVID-19. CDR1 SGHTA and CDR2 FQGNSA come from the germline V gene. V was shortened by 4 bases and J by 0 bases, with 10 bases between the two germline ends. CDR3 length equals 14 residues.

The clonotype comes from a man aged 70 or older with active or convalescent COVID-19. Sequenced material: peripheral blood. The genes are TRBV7-2 and TRBJ2-7; tentative D call: TRBD1 (6 bases). The CDR3 here is CASSSDRFSYEQYF. The CDR3 DNA reads TGTGCCAGCAGCTCCGACAGGTTCTCCTACGAGCAGTACTTC.